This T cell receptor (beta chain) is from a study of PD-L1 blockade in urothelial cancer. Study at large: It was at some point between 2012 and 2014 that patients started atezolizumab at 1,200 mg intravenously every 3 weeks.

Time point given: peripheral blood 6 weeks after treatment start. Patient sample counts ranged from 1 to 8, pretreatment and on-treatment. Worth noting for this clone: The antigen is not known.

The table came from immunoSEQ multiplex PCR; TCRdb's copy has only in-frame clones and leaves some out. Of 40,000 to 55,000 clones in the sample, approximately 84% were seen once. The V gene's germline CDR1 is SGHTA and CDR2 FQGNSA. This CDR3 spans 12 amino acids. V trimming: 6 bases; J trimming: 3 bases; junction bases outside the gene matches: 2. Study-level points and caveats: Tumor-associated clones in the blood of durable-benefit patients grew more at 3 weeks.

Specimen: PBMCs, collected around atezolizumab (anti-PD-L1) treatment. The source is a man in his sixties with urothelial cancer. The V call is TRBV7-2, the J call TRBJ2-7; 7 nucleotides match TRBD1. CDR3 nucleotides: TGTGCCAGCAGGGGACAGAGCTACGAGCAGTACTTC. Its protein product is CASRGQSYEQYF.